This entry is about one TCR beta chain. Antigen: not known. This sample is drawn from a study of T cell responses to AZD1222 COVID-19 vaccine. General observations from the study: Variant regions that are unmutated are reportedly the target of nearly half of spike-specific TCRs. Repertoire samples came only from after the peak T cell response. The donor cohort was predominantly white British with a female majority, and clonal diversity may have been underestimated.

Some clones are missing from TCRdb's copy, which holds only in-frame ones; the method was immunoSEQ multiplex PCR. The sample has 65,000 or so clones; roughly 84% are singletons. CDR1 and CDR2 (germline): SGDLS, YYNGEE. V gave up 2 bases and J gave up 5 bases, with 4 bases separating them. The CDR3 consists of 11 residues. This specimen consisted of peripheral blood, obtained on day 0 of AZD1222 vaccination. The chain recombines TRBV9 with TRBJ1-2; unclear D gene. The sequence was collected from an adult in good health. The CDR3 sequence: CASSVNYGYTF. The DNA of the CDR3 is TGTGCCAGCAGCGTTAATTATGGCTACACCTTC.